This T cell receptor (beta chain) was identified during a study of T-cell reconstitution after alpha-beta-depleted transplantation in children (dated by TCRdb to about 2016). With regard to the full study: Using TCR repertoire profiling, the study quantitatively followed how T-cell immune reconstitution unfolded in children after TCRalphabeta/CD19-depleted allogeneic hematopoietic cell transplantation.

V gives up 0 bases and J gives up 6 bases, and the segment between their germline ends measures 17 bases. Via the germline V gene, CDR1 is LGHNA and CDR2 YNFKEQ. From the cysteine up to the phenylalanine, the CDR3 has a length of 17 residues. The kept DNA is CDR3 alone, 51 bases in frame from the first base. Regarding this clonotype: Its binding antigen is unknown. Base qualities are not provided; no much larger clone lies one nucleotide away.

What the study reported, not specific to this receptor: In some patients, the high TCRbeta diversity seen at day 60 was put down to recipient T cells and intrathymic progenitors that had survived conditioning. Over subsequent months, a decline in hyperexpanded clone frequencies was noted, and after one year, T-cell counts and TCRbeta diversity were mostly ascribed to newly produced T cells. The apparently early alphabetaT-cell count recovery about two months after transplant was reportedly dependent on only several hundred rapidly expanded clones derived from non-depleted graft cells.

Read against the paper, the sample's treatment or condition label means: allogeneic hematopoietic cell transplantation with graft depleted of TCRalphabeta T cells and CD19 B cells. The children who served as transplant recipients had been given grafts of TCRalphabeta/CD19-depleted allogeneic hematopoietic cells. Library generation was performed with PCR. The sequencer listed for this sample is Illumina HiSeq 2500. Molecular barcoding was employed in the preparation of TCR libraries, with unique molecular identifiers being used to normalize TCRbeta repertoire quantification. TCRdb reanalyzed the raw reads on its own, using fastp at Q25 for trimming and MiXCR for clone calling, and kept in-frame beta chains. Each entry merges the rows of one CDR3 protein and shows their most common DNA and genes. The sample contains approximately 800,000 distinct CDR3 sequences, roughly 15% of them found a single time. The ten most abundant clones make up approximately 4.5% of the sample.

This receptor chain uses TRBV4-2 and TRBJ1-4; TRBD1 might be the D gene, on 6 matching bases. The starting material was PBMCs, mostly from graft donor cells, obtained 360 days after TCRalphabeta/CD19-depleted stem cell transplant. The receptor was isolated from a male patient aged 5 to 17 who had a stem cell transplant for acute lymphoblastic leukemia, so the T cells may come from the graft donor. The CDR3 protein: CASSQDLNRERYEKLFF. The DNA sequence is as follows: TGTGCCAGCAGCCAAGATCTAAACAGGGAGCGTTATGAAAAACTGTTTTTT.